This TCR beta chain appears in the sequencing data of a study of blood T cell repertoires in COVID-19. In the study overall: Nucleic acid was either cDNA or gDNA, and it came from T cells, B-cell-depleted T cells, or PBMCs.

Those who participated ranged in age from about 18 to 89 years and resided in roughly 26 US areas. In the authors' workflow: Quantification of nucleated cells was approximated via reference gene primer amplification. This table comes from immunoSEQ multiplex PCR, and its TCRdb copy is limited to in-frame clones, with some not included. V and J calls and clone size are copied from that table; D and trimming were computed from the DNA. The sample has roughly 200,000 clones; 82% are singletons. The CDR3 extends over 13 amino acids. The germline V gene encodes CDR1 MGHRA and CDR2 YSYEKL. V dropped 0 bases and J dropped 5 bases, with 7 bases sitting between them.

The sample was PBMCs or T cells enriched from blood (not recorded which). The genes are TRBV4-1 and TRBJ1-2; no reliable D call. The sequence derives from a woman aged 55-70 years with acute COVID-19. In nucleotides, the CDR3 is TGCGCCAGCAGCCAAGATTCCCCTTATGGCTACACCTTC. This gives the protein CASSQDSPYGYTF.